This T cell receptor beta chain stems from a study of blood T cell repertoires in COVID-19 (dated by TCRdb to 2018 to 2020). Regarding the research as a whole: The collaborator samples originated in the United States, Italy and Spain and spanned the acute and convalescent phases of COVID-19. The material from the prospective study consisted of cDNA or gDNA derived from T cells, B-cell-depleted T cells, or PBMCs. Deeply sampled blood TCRbeta repertoires from subjects exposed to, actively infected with, or recovered from COVID-19 were included in the dataset. The repertoires were released in a freely available public database intended as a resource for research on the immune response to SARS-CoV-2. Samples were obtained from the ongoing ImmuneRACE study (first 160 participants) and from 1,254 subjects provided by 6 global collaborators. Nearly every sample came with metadata listing a de-identified subject ID, COVID-19 status, age in years and sex. Where HLA class I and class II types were available, the types were taken from metadata supplied by the sample provider, not from assay-based typing.

Enrolling through a virtual design, the prospective study's participants ranged in age from roughly 18 to 95 years and lived across 24 United States geographic areas. Cohort assignment in the prospective study relied on participant-reported clinical history from a screening survey and a study questionnaire. Recovered participants in ImmuneRACE Cohort 3 were defined by two consecutive negative NP/OP PCR tests, clearance by a healthcare professional, or resolution of symptoms. In the prospective study, whole blood, serum and a nasopharyngeal or oropharyngeal swab were collected from each participant by mobile phlebotomists. Additional blood draws and questionnaires over an approximately two-month period could optionally be provided by prospective study participants. Before DNA extraction, blood samples from the prospective study were shipped at room temperature or frozen. TCRbeta CDR3 regions were amplified from genomic DNA using the immunoSEQ Assay, a bias-controlled multiplex PCR. Per the authors' processing: The number of nucleated cells in each sample was estimated from the amplification of reference gene primers within the assay. To quantify the absolute abundance of each unique TCRbeta CDR3 rearrangement, sequence reads were collapsed and filtered. For each sample, productive Simpson clonality was calculated by taking the square root of Simpson's diversity index across productive rearrangements. Here the immuneACCESS table is served through TCRdb, limited to in-frame sequences with V and J called. Missing clones are a known gap in these copies; in checked studies unresolved V genes cover under half, and the rest lacks a known reason. V and J calls and clone size come straight from that table; D and trimming were deduced from the DNA. Present in this sample are under 150,000 clones, 75% to 80% of which were seen just once. The ten biggest clones cover roughly 2.9% of the sample.

The CDR3, from cysteine to phenylalanine, totals 12 residues. The kept DNA is CDR3 alone, 36 bases in frame from the first base. V is reduced by 3 bases and J by 5 bases, leaving a spacing of 8 bases between them. The germline V gene (reference sequence) provides CDR1 LNHDA and CDR2 SQIVND. As to this clone: The antigen it binds to is not known. No clone much larger than this one lies a single base away; base qualities are absent.

The paper as a whole reports these results and caveats: The quantity of clinical and demographic metadata differed by source and by participant and was supplied without curation.

The clonotype was recovered from a woman in her forties or fifties who had recovered from COVID-19. The chain is encoded by TRBV19 joined to TRBJ2-7; the D gene is perhaps TRBD1, on 5 matching bases. The sequencing input was PBMCs or T cells enriched from blood (not recorded which). Read as DNA, the sequence is TGTGCCAGTAGTATGGGGCCCAACGAGCAGTACTTC. This sequence encodes CASSMGPNEQYF.